These 17 T cell receptor beta chains were all obtained from the same sample, sequenced in a study of T-cell memory formation after mild COVID-19. One entry per CDR3 protein results from TCRdb running MiXCR on the 5' RACE reads. The sample carries roughly 300,000 distinct CDR3 sequences, roughly 13% recorded once. Sequencing used PBMCs or a T cell subset sorted from them (not recorded which). The source of these receptors is a young man who had mild COVID-19 (a few samples of this study predate the infection). Cell type and time point are not known.

The CDR3 nucleotides are TGTGCCAGCAGTTACTCGAACGCCCAGGGTGGCTACACCTTC. Amino acids: CASSYSNAQGGYTF. The V gene is TRBV6-2 or TRBV6-3, the J gene TRBJ1-2; tentatively, D is TRBD1 (5 bases). The germline CDR1 and CDR2 sequences are MNHEY and SVGEGT. There are 14 residues in the CDR3. Trimming shortened V by 0 bases and J by 7 bases, and 12 bases separated the two germline ends.

This clonotype has just a few counts. This chain uses TRBV7-9 with TRBJ2-1; 7 nucleotides align to TRBD2. The CDR3 contains 16 residues. V dropped 3 bases and J dropped 4; count of bases not matched to a gene: 9. In germline, CDR1 is SEHNR, CDR2 FQNEAQ (reference sequence). The CDR3 bases are TGTGCCAGCAGCTTCCCGTCGGGGGGAACATACAATGAGCAGTTCTTC. Its translation is CASSFPSGGTYNEQFF.

The chain combines TRBV12-3 or TRBV12-4 with TRBJ1-2, with TRBD1 as a possible D gene (5 bases). This CDR3 is 16 amino acids long. Trimming removed 6 bases from V and 4 bases from J, with 21 bases in between. As DNA, the CDR3 is TGTGCCAGCAGCGGTGCAGGGAATCGGGGAGGCTATGGCTACACCTTC. Its protein product is CASSGAGNRGGYGYTF.

The table lists this clonotype with a few counts. This chain joins TRBV7-9 and TRBJ2-2; D is perhaps TRBD2 (6 bases). Trimming removed 5 bases at V and 2 bases at J, with 18 bases between. CDR3 length: 17 residues. Germline V gene data show CDR1 as SEHNR and CDR2 as FQNEAQ (reference sequence). CDR3 sequence reads: CASSADTGTPNTGELFF. The CDR3 nucleotides are TGTGCCAGCAGCGCCGACACCGGGACTCCTAACACCGGGGAGCTGTTTTTT.

This clonotype has just one count. The chain is built from TRBV30 and TRBJ2-5; 10 nucleotides match TRBD2. The trim removed 2 bases at V and 3 bases at J, leaving 3 bases unmatched. CDR1 and CDR2 (germline): GTSNPN, SVGIG (reference sequence). The CDR3 is 14 amino acids. The CDR3 is CAWSRGTSEETQYF. As DNA, the CDR3 is TGTGCCTGGAGTAGGGGGACTAGCGAAGAGACCCAGTACTTC.

A few counts support this clonotype. J is TRBJ1-2 and V is TRBV20-1, with D hard to call. V lost 1 base and J lost 4, with 10 bases in between. This CDR3 has 13 amino acids. Looked up from germline, CDR1 is DFQATT and CDR2 is SNEGSKA (reference sequence). This CDR3 is CSARAGNGYGYTF. The CDR3 bases are TGCAGTGCTAGAGCGGGTAACGGCTATGGCTACACCTTC.

This clonotype was detected many times. The V and J genes are TRBV10-2 and TRBJ2-1; D is undetermined. There are 14 residues in the CDR3. Germline V CDR1 and CDR2: WSHSY, SAAADI. V lost 4 bases and J lost 1, with 8 bases in between. The CDR3 region is CASSAASSYNEQFF. The CDR3 DNA sequence: TGCGCCAGCAGTGCCGCTAGTTCCTACAATGAGCAGTTCTTC.

This clonotype was counted ten times or more. This chain joins TRBV24-1 and TRBJ2-1; 10 bases match TRBD2. V shed 2 bases and J 4 bases; nucleotides not matched to a gene: 7. The length of the CDR3 is 17 residues. Germline lookup yields CDR1 KGHDR and CDR2 SFDVKD. DNA of the CDR3: TGTGCCACCAGTGATTGGGCTAGCGGGGGCCAGTACAATGAGCAGTTCTTC. Amino acids: CATSDWASGGQYNEQFF.

This clonotype was seen many times. The rearrangement uses TRBV27 and TRBJ1-1; 7 nucleotides match TRBD1. CDR3 length: 14 amino acids. CDR1 MNHEY and CDR2 SMNVEV come from the germline V gene (reference sequence). The trim removed 6 bases at V and 4 bases at J, leaving 8 bases unmatched. CDR3 sequence (DNA): TGTGCCAGCAGGATAGTCGCAGGGGGCACTGAAGCTTTCTTT. Translated, it gives CASRIVAGGTEAFF.

This clonotype was picked up a small number of times. The rearrangement joins TRBV7-2 to TRBJ1-2; D is unclear. This CDR3 spans 17 amino acids. Deletions cut 5 bases from V and 3 bases from J, with 22 bases between. The germline gives CDR1 SGHTA, CDR2 FQGNSA. The CDR3 here is CASSLQFNPSPYYGYTF. CDR3 coding DNA: TGTGCCAGCAGCCTTCAATTTAACCCTAGTCCCTACTATGGCTACACCTTC.

This clonotype was observed a few times. This chain connects TRBV5-1 to TRBJ2-3; 7 bases align to TRBD1. The germline CDR1 and CDR2 sequences are SGHRS and YFSETQ. The V segment lost 3 bases and the J segment 0 bases; nucleotides outside the gene matches: 7. The CDR3 extends over 16 amino acids. The CDR3 coding sequence is TGCGCCAGCAGCTCGACAGGGTACACTAGCACAGATACGCAGTATTTT. Translated: CASSSTGYTSTDTQYF.

This clonotype was recorded a few times. CDR3 amino acids: CATSTGQGITDGTDTQYF. The CDR3 coding sequence is TGTGCCACCAGCACAGGACAGGGAATAACGGATGGCACAGATACGCAGTATTTT. V usage is TRBV15 and J usage is TRBJ2-3; TRBD1 matches at 8 bases. Trimming cost V 4 bases and J 1 base; bases outside gene matches: 13. This CDR3 is 18 amino acids long. In germline, CDR1 is LNHNV, CDR2 YYDKDF (reference sequence).

The chain employs TRBV6-2 or TRBV6-3 and TRBJ2-1; D is perhaps TRBD1 (5 bases). V lost 2 bases to trimming and J lost 5 bases, with 7 bases between them. Germline CDR1 is MNHEY and CDR2 is SVGEGT. The CDR3 extends over 13 amino acids. The CDR3, as DNA: TGTGCCAGCAGTTACCGCAGGGACAATGAGCAGTTCTTC. Residues: CASSYRRDNEQFF.

By frequency in the sample, this clonotype is medium-sized. The V and J genes are TRBV7-8 and TRBJ2-3; 10 bases align to TRBD2. CDR1 is SGHVS, CDR2 FQNEAQ, per germline. V lost 5 bases, J lost 6 bases, and 8 bases stayed unmatched. CDR3 size: 15 residues. This CDR3 reads CASSPQRGGRDTQYF. Here the CDR3 DNA reads TGTGCCAGCAGCCCCCAGCGGGGGGGCCGTGATACGCAGTATTTT.

This clonotype was detected a few times. The V gene is TRBV5-4, the J gene TRBJ2-1; 14 bases map to TRBD2. From germline, CDR1 is SGHNT and CDR2 YYREEE (reference sequence). Unmatched junction bases numbered 6, after V lost 4 bases and J lost 9 bases. The CDR3 contains 15 residues. For the CDR3, the DNA is TGTGCCAGCAGCCCCGGGACTAGCGGGGGACGTGAGCAGTTCTTC. Translation gives CASSPGTSGGREQFF.

The V gene is TRBV28, the J gene TRBJ2-1; 12 bases are a match to TRBD2. V shed 8 bases and J 1 base; nucleotides not matched to a gene: 6. Germline V lookup: CDR1 MDHEN, CDR2 SYDVKM. The CDR3 is made up of 16 amino acids. CDR3 sequence: CASLLAGGRSYNEQFF. The CDR3 nucleotides read TGTGCCAGCCTACTAGCGGGGGGTCGTTCCTACAATGAGCAGTTCTTC.

The gene calls are TRBV30 and TRBJ1-5; the D gene is possibly TRBD1 (6 bases). Trimming left V 5 bases short and J 0 bases short, with 8 bases between. Germline CDR1 and CDR2: GTSNPN and SVGIG (reference sequence). The CDR3 sequence is 13 residues long. CDR3 DNA sequence: TGTGCCTGGGGACAGAATAGCAATCAGCCCCAGCATTTT. The encoded protein is CAWGQNSNQPQHF.